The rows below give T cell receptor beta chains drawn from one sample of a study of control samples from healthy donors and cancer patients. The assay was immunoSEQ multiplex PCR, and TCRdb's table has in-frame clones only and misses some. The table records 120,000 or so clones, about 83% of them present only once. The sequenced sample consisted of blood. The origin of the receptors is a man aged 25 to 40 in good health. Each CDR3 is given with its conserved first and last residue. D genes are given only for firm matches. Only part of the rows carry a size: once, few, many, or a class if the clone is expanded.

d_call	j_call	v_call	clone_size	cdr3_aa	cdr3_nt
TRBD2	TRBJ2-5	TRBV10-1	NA	CASSEGPGGAQTQYF	TGCGCCAGCAGTGAGGGGCCGGGAGGAGCCCAGACCCAGTACTTC
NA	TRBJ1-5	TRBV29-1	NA	CSVTQGEGNQPQHF	TGCAGCGTTACTCAGGGAGAGGGCAATCAGCCCCAGCATTTT
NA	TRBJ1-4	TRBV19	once	CASSIGAGTNEKLFF	TGTGCCAGTAGTATAGGGGCAGGGACTAATGAAAAACTGTTTTTT
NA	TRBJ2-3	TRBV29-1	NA	CSLPGQGTDTQYF	TGCAGTCTTCCAGGGCAGGGCACAGATACGCAGTATTTT
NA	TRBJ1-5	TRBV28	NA	CASSPGDSSNQPQHF	TGTGCCAGCAGTCCCGGCGACAGTAGCAATCAGCCCCAGCATTTT
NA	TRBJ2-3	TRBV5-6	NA	CASSSRVGMADTQYF	TGTGCCAGCAGCTCCCGTGTAGGAATGGCAGATACGCAGTATTTT
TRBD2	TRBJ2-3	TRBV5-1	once	CASGRGSFTDTQYF	TGCGCCAGCGGGCGGGGGTCCTTCACAGATACGCAGTATTTT
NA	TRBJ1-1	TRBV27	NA	CASSPRSGGVTNTEAFF	TGTGCCAGCAGTCCGAGGAGTGGGGGCGTAACGAACACTGAAGCTTTCTTT
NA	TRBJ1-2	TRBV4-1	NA	CASSHGRGGLGEGYTF	TGCGCCAGCAGCCATGGGCGGGGGGGACTGGGTGAAGGCTACACCTTC
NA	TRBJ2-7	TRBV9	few	CASSPRRASYEQYF	TGTGCCAGCAGCCCCCGGAGAGCTTCCTACGAGCAGTACTTC
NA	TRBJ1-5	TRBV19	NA	CASSIRGQPQHF	TGTGCCAGTAGTATTAGGGGGCAGCCCCAGCATTTT
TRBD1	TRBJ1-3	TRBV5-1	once	CASSLGANRGRSSGNTIYF	TGCGCCAGCAGCTTGGGGGCCAACAGGGGACGCAGCTCTGGAAACACCATATATTTT
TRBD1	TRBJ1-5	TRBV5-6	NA	CASSLGTGKNQPQHF	TGTGCCAGCAGCTTAGGGACAGGGAAAAATCAGCCCCAGCATTTT
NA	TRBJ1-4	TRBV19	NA	CASSIGGTNEKLFF	TGTGCCAGTAGTATCGGTGGAACTAATGAAAAACTGTTTTTT
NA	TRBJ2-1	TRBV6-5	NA	CASSYSQAVNEQFF	TGTGCCAGCAGTTACTCCCAGGCAGTCAATGAGCAGTTCTTC
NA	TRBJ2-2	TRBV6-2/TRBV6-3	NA	CASSRQGANTGELFF	TGTGCCAGCAGTCGACAAGGGGCGAACACCGGGGAGCTGTTTTTT
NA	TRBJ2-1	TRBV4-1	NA	CASSQAGQGRNNEQFF	TGCGCCAGCAGCCAAGCGGGGCAGGGAAGGAACAATGAGCAGTTCTTC
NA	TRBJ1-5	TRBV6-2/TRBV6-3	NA	CASSYSIVARRGNQPQHF	TGTGCCAGCAGTTACTCGATTGTTGCCAGAAGGGGCAATCAGCCCCAGCATTTT
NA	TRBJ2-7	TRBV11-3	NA	CASSLNDEQYF	TGTGCCAGCAGCTTAAATGACGAGCAGTACTTC
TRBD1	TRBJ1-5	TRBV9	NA	CASSAGQGGQPQHF	TGTGCCAGCAGCGCGGGACAGGGAGGGCAGCCCCAGCATTTT
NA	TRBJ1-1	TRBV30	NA	CAWSGPYTEAFF	TGTGCCTGGTCCGGGCCTTACACTGAAGCTTTCTTT
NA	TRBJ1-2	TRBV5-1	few	CASSLGERYGYTF	TGCGCCAGCAGCCTGGGCGAGAGGTATGGCTACACCTTC
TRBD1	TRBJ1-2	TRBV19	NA	CASSIGRDRGYGYTF	TGTGCCAGTAGTATCGGCAGGGACAGAGGCTATGGCTACACCTTC
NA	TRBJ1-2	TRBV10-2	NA	CASSESRRGRGYTF	TGCGCCAGCAGTGAGTCTAGAAGGGGCCGAGGCTACACCTTC
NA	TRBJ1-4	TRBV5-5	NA	CASSLSQVNEKLFF	TGTGCCAGCAGCTTGAGTCAGGTTAATGAAAAACTGTTTTTT